The clone carrying this T cell receptor (beta chain) was found many times. Its antigen is still unknown. An end of the junction differs from the germline gene, which may be a read error. The CDR3 runs to 16 residues. Germline V CDR1 and CDR2: SGHRS, YFSETQ. The TCR beta library used iRepertoire HTBI primers with Arm-PCR amplification of CDR3. TCRdb recomputed calls from the multiplex PCR reads with MiXCR, one row per CDR3 protein. The table has fewer than 550,000 distinct CDR3 sequences, approximately 16% seen once; the top ten hold approximately 25%. The sample originates from a study of regulatory T cells in long-lasting Graves disease. On the study more broadly: Graves' patients diagnosed newly had used antithyroid drugs under 3 months. Study-wide points: Accuracy was perhaps lowered by the small sample size.

Indicated time point: newly diagnosed GD, antithyroid drugs for less than 3 months. Making the TCR library involved RNA that had been extracted from PBMCs. In addition, the sample was reused for a study of T cells in Graves' hyperthyroidism and ophthalmopathy. This second study notes: The model identified upcoming ophthalmopathy a median about 7.1 months ahead of onset.

The TCR sequence derives from a woman aged 35 to 59 with Graves disease. The gene calls are TRBV5-1 and TRBJ2-2; D perhaps matches TRBD1 (5 bases). The sequenced sample was peripheral blood mononuclear cells (PBMCs), obtained at new diagnosis, from a patient treated with antithyroid drugs. CDR3 sequence (DNA): TGCGCCAGCAGCCCGGCCGACACCCAGGGCACCGGAGAGCTGTTTTTT. Its protein product is CASSPADTQGTGELFF.